Listed below are T cell receptor beta chains from one sample, sequenced in a study of blood T cell repertoires in COVID-19. The assay was immunoSEQ multiplex PCR, and TCRdb's table has in-frame clones only and misses some. The profile shows roughly 140,000 clones, 75% to 85% of them singletons. Material: peripheral blood. Source of these receptors: a man aged 50 to 60 with acute or convalescent COVID-19. The CDR3 runs from the conserved cysteine through the conserved F or W. A D gene is named only where the DNA matches it firmly. The size of a clone is reported for some rows only, either as once, few or many, or as a class for expanded clones.

CDR3nt,CDR3aa,j_gene,abundance,d_gene,v_gene
TGTGCCAGCACCCGGGGGGGGCGCGGTGGCTACACCTTC,CASTRGGRGGYTF,TRBJ1-2,few,-,TRBV12-3/TRBV12-4
TGTGCCAGCACCCGGGACAGGGGTTTTGGCGAGCAGTACTTC,CASTRDRGFGEQYF,TRBJ2-7,once,TRBD1,TRBV28
TGTGCCAGCGCGGAGTATAGCAATCAGCCCCAGCATTTT,CASAEYSNQPQHF,TRBJ1-5,-,-,TRBV6-1
TGTGCCAGCAGCAGGGGACAGCAAGAGACCCAGTACTTC,CASSRGQQETQYF,TRBJ2-5,once,TRBD1,TRBV2
TGCAGCGCGACAGGGGCTAACTATGGCTACACCTTC,CSATGANYGYTF,TRBJ1-2,-,TRBD1,TRBV29-1
TGCGCCAGCAGCTTGGGAGAGCATGGCTACACCTTC,CASSLGEHGYTF,TRBJ1-2,-,-,TRBV5-1
TGTGCCAGCAGCGTACAGCGGGAGAGTAAGCTGTACTTC,CASSVQRESKLYF,TRBJ2-7,once,TRBD2,TRBV9
TGTGCCAGCAGAAGCCAGCGGGGTCACTCCTACAATGAGCAGTTCTTC,CASRSQRGHSYNEQFF,TRBJ2-1,-,TRBD2,TRBV2
TGTGCCAGCAGTGACAGGGGAAGGGGCAATCAGCCCCAGCATTTT,CASSDRGRGNQPQHF,TRBJ1-5,-,-,TRBV2
TGTGCCAGCAGCCACAAAAGGAGAAACATTCAGTACTTC,CASSHKRRNIQYF,TRBJ2-4,-,-,TRBV6-2/TRBV6-3
TGTGCCAGCGCTAGCGGGGGGGCCGGGGATGAGCAGTTCTTC,CASASGGAGDEQFF,TRBJ2-1,-,TRBD2,TRBV11-3
TGTGCCAGCAGGGTCAGGCCGGGGGGCACTGAAGCTTTCTTT,CASRVRPGGTEAFF,TRBJ1-1,-,-,TRBV6-5
TGTGCCAGCAGGAACTACGTGGCCATTAACTATGGCTACACCTTC,CASRNYVAINYGYTF,TRBJ1-2,-,-,TRBV2
TGTGCCAGCAGCATAGGGGGGGAAACTGAAGCTTTCTTT,CASSIGGETEAFF,TRBJ1-1,-,-,TRBV7-9
TGTGCCAGCAGCGTAGCGGGGGGAGGACCCCTCGGAAACACCATATATTTT,CASSVAGGGPLGNTIYF,TRBJ1-3,-,-,TRBV9
TGTGCCAGCAGCTTCGGATCCCGGGGGAAGAACACTGAAGCTTTCTTT,CASSFGSRGKNTEAFF,TRBJ1-1,-,-,TRBV11-3
TGTGCCAGCAAGGCGGGGACAGGGACCTTGGAGACCCAGTACTTC,CASKAGTGTLETQYF,TRBJ2-5,once,TRBD1,TRBV5-6
TGTGCCAGCTCACAGCAGCCCCCCGGGTCGTCAGAGACCCAGTACTTC,CASSQQPPGSSETQYF,TRBJ2-5,-,-,TRBV18
TGCGCCAGCAGCTCGTCCCAAGACAGACAGACCCAGTACTTC,CASSSSQDRQTQYF,TRBJ2-5,-,-,TRBV5-1
TGTGCCAGCAGCCAAGGACAGGGGCGGCACACTGAAGCTTTCTTT,CASSQGQGRHTEAFF,TRBJ1-1,-,TRBD1,TRBV7-2
TGTGCCAGCAGCGTTGACAGGGGTGGCAATCAGCCCCAGCATTTT,CASSVDRGGNQPQHF,TRBJ1-5,-,TRBD1,TRBV7-2
TGTGCCTGGAGTGTATCAGGGGATAATTCACCCCTCCACTTT,CAWSVSGDNSPLHF,TRBJ1-6,-,-,TRBV30
TGTGCCAGCAGCTATCCCGGGACTGGCTACGAGCAGTACTTC,CASSYPGTGYEQYF,TRBJ2-7,-,-,TRBV28
TGCAGCGTGATAGCGGGGGGGCCTCAAGAGACCCAGTACTTC,CSVIAGGPQETQYF,TRBJ2-5,-,TRBD2,TRBV29-1